The clone carrying this TCR beta chain was seen more than once but under ten times. Its antigen remains unidentified. This sample is part of a study of regulatory T cells in long-lasting Graves disease. Study-wide background: Patients with persistent Graves' disease had over 5 years of antithyroid drugs and persistent TSH receptor antibodies. Study outcomes and limitations: The small sample size may have reduced accuracy. Rather than thyroid tissue, only peripheral blood underwent study.

Germline loops: CDR1 SGHVS, CDR2 FQNEAQ. The CDR3 has 17 amino acids. V was pared by 5 bases and J by 5 bases, with 14 bases of the junction left unmatched. The authors built TCR beta libraries using iRepertoire HTBI primers and Arm-PCR of CDR3 regions. TCRdb ran MiXCR on the multiplex PCR reads and lists one entry per CDR3 protein. Among 400,000 to 500,000 distinct CDR3 sequences listed, around 20% were seen once. Time point noted: persistent/refractory GD, antithyroid drugs over 5 years with positive TRAb. PBMC-extracted RNA yielded the TCR library. The patients were drawn from one endocrinology department in Xi'an, China.

Here the sequenced sample was peripheral blood mononuclear cells (PBMCs), taken when the disease was refractory, from a patient treated with antithyroid drugs. The chain uses TRBV7-8 and TRBJ1-1; 10 nucleotides agree with TRBD1. The TCR comes from a female donor with Graves disease. The CDR3 bases are TGTGCCAGCAGCCGGGTCCCCCCGGGACAGGGGAGGACTGAAGCTTTCTTT. It specifies CASSRVPPGQGRTEAFF.